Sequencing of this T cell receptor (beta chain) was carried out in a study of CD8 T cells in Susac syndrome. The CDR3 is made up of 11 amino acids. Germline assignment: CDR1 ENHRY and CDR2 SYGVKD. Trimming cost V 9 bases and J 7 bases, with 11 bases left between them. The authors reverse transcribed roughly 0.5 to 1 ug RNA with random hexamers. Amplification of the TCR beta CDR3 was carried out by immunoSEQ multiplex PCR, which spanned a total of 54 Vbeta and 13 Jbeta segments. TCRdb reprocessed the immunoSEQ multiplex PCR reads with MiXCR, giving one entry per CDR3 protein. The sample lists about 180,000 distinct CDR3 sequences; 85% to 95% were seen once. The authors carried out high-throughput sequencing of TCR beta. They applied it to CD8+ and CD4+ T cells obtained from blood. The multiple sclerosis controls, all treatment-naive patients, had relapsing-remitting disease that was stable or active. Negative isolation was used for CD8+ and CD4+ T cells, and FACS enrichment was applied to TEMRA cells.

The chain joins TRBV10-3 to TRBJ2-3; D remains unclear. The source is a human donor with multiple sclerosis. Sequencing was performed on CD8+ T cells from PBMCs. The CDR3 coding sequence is TGTGCCATAGGCGGCCCAAATACGCAGTATTTT. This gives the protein CAIGGPNTQYF.